These T cell receptor beta chains were read from a single sample in a study of PD-1 blockade in classical Hodgkin lymphoma. Sequenced by immunoSEQ multiplex PCR; TCRdb stores in-frame clones only, minus some. The sample holds around 23,000 clones, about 86% seen once. This sample comprised peripheral blood mononuclear cells (PBMCs), obtained before the fourth cycle of nivolumab. Receptors were obtained from a human donor with classical Hodgkin lymphoma. Each CDR3 is given without its conserved first and last residue. Each record gives: J gene, clone size, V gene, CDR3 protein. Clone size is shown for a subset of rows, as once, few, many or a class of expanded clone.

TRBJ2-5	NA	TRBV11-2	ASSLGAGSGETQY
TRBJ1-5	NA	TRBV9	ASSVAGAGNQPQH
TRBJ2-1	NA	TRBV11-3	ASSLGTGGDEQF
TRBJ2-3	NA	TRBV4-3	ASSLQAGGRDTQY
TRBJ1-1	NA	TRBV5-4	ASSQQGTEAF
TRBJ1-1	NA	TRBV2	ASSEEEGDTEAF
TRBJ2-7	NA	TRBV9	ASSVEFRGEQY
TRBJ2-3	few	TRBV27	ASSLGLAGGRGTDTQY
TRBJ1-1	NA	TRBV2	ASSEDMNTEAF
TRBJ1-3	NA	TRBV9	ASSVGQFGPSWGNTIY
TRBJ1-6	NA	TRBV2	ASIPGQGNSPLH
TRBJ2-7	NA	TRBV5-6	ASSFGQEVYEQY
TRBJ1-4	NA	TRBV9	ASSGGLDGEKLF
TRBJ2-3	NA	TRBV2	ASSGTSGGAWTTDTQY
TRBJ1-5	NA	TRBV2	ASSGTGPQRPQH
TRBJ2-5	NA	TRBV2	ASSEGLDQETQY
TRBJ2-7	NA	TRBV2	ASSDPQQTSYEQY